This record looks at one TCR beta chain sequence and its context. The record originates from a study of T cell responses to AZD1222 COVID-19 vaccine. Generated by immunoSEQ multiplex PCR, the TCRdb table keeps only in-frame clones and is missing some. The data show about 140,000 clones, roughly 90% seen once. The V gene end was trimmed by 6 bases and the J gene end by 2 bases; junction bases not matched to a gene: 3. The CDR3 consists of 15 residues. Germline V lookup: CDR1 MNHEY, CDR2 SMNVEV (reference sequence). The input for sequencing was peripheral blood, taken 28 days after the second AZD1222 dose. The receptor was derived from an adult who received the AZD1222 COVID-19 vaccine. This chain connects TRBV27 to TRBJ2-3; 12 bases fit TRBD2. CDR3 nucleotides: TGTGCCAGCAGAGGACTAGCGGGGAACACAGATACGCAGTATTTT. Its protein product is CASRGLAGNTDTQYF.